The following is a T cell receptor (beta chain) sequence with its context. This specimen comes from a study of shared clonotypes between healthy human individuals. Per germline, CDR1 LNHDA and CDR2 SQIVND (reference sequence). V shed 8 bases and J shed 2 bases, with 16 bases lying between them. The CDR3 runs 15 residues. Measured with immunoSEQ multiplex PCR; TCRdb has only the in-frame clones, and not every one. The sample holds over a million clones; approximately 96% are singletons and the top ten take about 1.2%. The V and J genes are TRBV19 and TRBJ2-1; D is ambiguous. The sequencing input was naive CD4+ T cells sorted from blood. Subset: CD45RA+ positively selected. This sequence originates from a man aged 25 to 40 in good health. CDR3 region: CASAFDRQAYNEQFF. In DNA, the CDR3 is TGTGCCAGTGCCTTTGACCGGCAGGCCTACAATGAGCAGTTCTTC. The whole variable domain, filled in from reference TRBV19 and TRBJ2-1, reads DGGITQSPKYLFRKEGQNVTLSCEQNLNHDAMYWYRQDPGQGLRLIYYSQIVNDFQKGDIAEGYSVSREKKESFPLTVTSAQKNPTAFYLCASAFDRQAYNEQFFGPGTRLTVL.